This T cell receptor (beta chain) originates from a study of blood T cells in healthy people across ages. A sample-barcoded 5' primer and a J-beta primer mix were used in a second PCR of about 7 to 11 cycles. TCRdb recomputed calls from the 5' RACE reads with MiXCR, one row per CDR3 protein. The sample lists around 800,000 distinct CDR3 sequences; roughly 25% were seen once. Whole-study results and caveats: It was held that diversity estimates obtained from one million T cells represented underestimates.

Germline CDR1 is SQVTM and CDR2 is ANQGSEA. This CDR3 contains 13 residues. The germline V and J ends were trimmed by 5 bases and 6 bases, with 17 bases remaining between them. This clonotype was detected only once. Its antigen is currently unknown. These data were likewise used in another study, on T cells of mothers and their children.

This clonotype originated in a boy aged 5-17 years in good health. Sequencing used blood. The gene calls are TRBV29-1 and TRBJ2-7; no firm D call. DNA of the CDR3: TGCAGCGTTATTCTGGGTGCCTTCGGCGAGCAGTACTTC. Residues: CSVILGAFGEQYF.